Listed below are T cell receptor beta chains from one sample, sequenced in a study of CD8+ T cells in alopecia areata. Libraries were prepared by immunoSEQ multiplex PCR; TCRdb keeps only in-frame clonotypes and omits some of them. Altogether about 20,000 clones are present, 60% to 80% being singletons, with the ten largest covering 6.1%. Sequencing used skin, obtained at week 0. The source is a human donor with alopecia areata. Each CDR3 is given with its conserved first and last residue. The D gene is left open where the match is weak. A row's size may be missing; if present it is once, few, many or a size class.

TRBD2	TRBV9	few	TRBJ2-2	TGTGCCAGCAGCCCCGGACTAGTTTCGAACACCGGGGAGCTGTTTTTT	CASSPGLVSNTGELFF
TRBD1	TRBV5-1	few	TRBJ1-4	TGCGCCAGCAGCTTACTGGGACAGCCGATAGAAAAACTGTTTTTT	CASSLLGQPIEKLFF
NA	TRBV6-5	NA	TRBJ1-3	TGTGCCAGCAGGGCAGGGATTCTAGCTGGAAACACCATATATTTT	CASRAGILAGNTIYF
NA	TRBV6-6	medium-sized	TRBJ2-5	TGTGCCAGCAGTACACGGGGGACAGCACAAGAGACCCAGTACTTC	CASSTRGTAQETQYF
NA	TRBV13	NA	TRBJ2-7	TGTGCCAGCAGCTTACGCCAGACTGGGCCCTACGAGCAGTACTTC	CASSLRQTGPYEQYF
NA	TRBV13	NA	TRBJ2-1	TGTGCCAGCAGCCCCCGCCCCCTTTCGAGCGGTCACAATGAGCAGTTCTTC	CASSPRPLSSGHNEQFF
TRBD2	TRBV19	NA	TRBJ2-1	TGTGCCAGTAGACTGACTAGCGGGGCCTACAATGAGCAGTTCTTC	CASRLTSGAYNEQFF
NA	TRBV29-1	few	TRBJ2-5	TGCAGCGTGGGGACGGACCAAGAGACCCAGTACTTC	CSVGTDQETQYF
TRBD2	TRBV6-6	NA	TRBJ2-7	TGTGCCAGCGCGGGGGGTACCTACGAGCAGTACTTC	CASAGGTYEQYF
TRBD1	TRBV19	NA	TRBJ2-1	TGTGCCAGTACCCCAGGGACAGGAGCTAATGAGCAGTTCTTC	CASTPGTGANEQFF
TRBD1	TRBV9	NA	TRBJ2-7	TGTGCCAGCAGCCCAAGAGGGGGCCTGAACTACGAGCAGTACTTC	CASSPRGGLNYEQYF
TRBD2	TRBV7-2	NA	TRBJ2-5	TGTGCCAGCAGCCCCCCACCTCGACTAGCGGGGGAAGAGACCCAGTACTTC	CASSPPPRLAGEETQYF
TRBD1	TRBV6-4	NA	TRBJ1-2	TGTGCCAGCAGTGCACAGGGGAACTATGGCTACACCTTC	CASSAQGNYGYTF
NA	TRBV5-8	once	TRBJ2-7	TGTGCCAGCAGCTCGGACGCTGGCGAGCAGTACTTC	CASSSDAGEQYF
TRBD2	TRBV18	medium-sized	TRBJ2-1	TGTGCCAGCTCACCCTCAGCGGGGGGGCCAGGGAATGAGCAGTTCTTC	CASSPSAGGPGNEQFF
TRBD2	TRBV5-1	NA	TRBJ2-7	TGCGCCAGCAGCTGGACTAGCGGGCCCTACGAGCAGTACTTC	CASSWTSGPYEQYF
NA	TRBV28	NA	TRBJ1-5	TGTGCCAGCTGGGGCCCCTATGGGACCCGCCGCCCCCTGGGGTCCCAGCATTTT	CASWGPYGTRRPLGSQHF
NA	TRBV6-4	once	TRBJ1-2	TGTGCCAGCACCGGCGGCTATGGCTACACCTTC	CASTGGYGYTF
NA	TRBV7-2	few	TRBJ1-4	TGTGCCAGCAGCTTAGATCCCGCGAGGGGGGAAAAACTGTTTTTT	CASSLDPARGEKLFF
NA	TRBV7-9	NA	TRBJ2-7	TGTGCCAGCAGCCCCGGGGGGCCCGAGCAGTACTTC	CASSPGGPEQYF
NA	TRBV5-6	NA	TRBJ2-7	TGTGCCAGCAACCTGCAGGGGCCCGTCTACGAGCAGTACTTC	CASNLQGPVYEQYF
TRBD1	TRBV4-1	NA	TRBJ1-4	TGCGCCAGCAGCCAAGACCCCCCCGGACAGGGGGGAAAACTGTTTTTT	CASSQDPPGQGGKLFF
NA	TRBV5-8	NA	TRBJ2-5	TGTGCCAGCAGCCTCGGGGTAAGGGAAGAGACCCAGTACTTC	CASSLGVREETQYF
TRBD1	TRBV19	NA	TRBJ2-1	TGTGCCAGTACCCGACAGGGATCGGCCTACAATGAGCAGTTCTTC	CASTRQGSAYNEQFF
TRBD1	TRBV11-1	NA	TRBJ2-2	TGTGCCACTAAACCCAAGACAGGGGCCACCGGGGAGCTGTTTTTT	CATKPKTGATGELFF
NA	TRBV29-1	few	TRBJ2-5	TGCAGCGCCGCAGGGGTGACGGGGCATGTTAAGACCCAGTACTTC	CSAAGVTGHVKTQYF